This T cell receptor beta chain appears in the sequencing data of a study of blood T cell repertoires in COVID-19. Study context: Spain, Italy and the United States supplied samples that represented acute and convalescent COVID-19. PBMCs, B-cell-depleted T cells, or T cells were the source of the cDNA or gDNA that made up the material.

Germline-derived CDR1 and CDR2 are SNHLY and FYNNEI. Losses at the gene ends were 4 bases for V and 5 bases for J; bases not matched to a gene: 7. The CDR3 covers 16 residues. Authors' data handling: Quantification of nucleated cells was approximated via reference gene primer amplification. Data came from immunoSEQ multiplex PCR; TCRdb stores just in-frame clones and leaves some out. The V and J calls and clone size are taken from that table; D and trimming were inferred from the DNA. The sample has more than 300,000 clones; 65% to 85% are singletons. The source of this sequence is a woman aged 45-65 years with acute or convalescent COVID-19. The source material was peripheral blood. The V and J genes are TRBV2 and TRBJ1-5; 11 bases are a match to TRBD1. The DNA for the CDR3 is TGTGCCAGCAGTGCCCTGAGGACAGGGGGCGATCAGCCCCAGCATTTT. Its translation is CASSALRTGGDQPQHF.